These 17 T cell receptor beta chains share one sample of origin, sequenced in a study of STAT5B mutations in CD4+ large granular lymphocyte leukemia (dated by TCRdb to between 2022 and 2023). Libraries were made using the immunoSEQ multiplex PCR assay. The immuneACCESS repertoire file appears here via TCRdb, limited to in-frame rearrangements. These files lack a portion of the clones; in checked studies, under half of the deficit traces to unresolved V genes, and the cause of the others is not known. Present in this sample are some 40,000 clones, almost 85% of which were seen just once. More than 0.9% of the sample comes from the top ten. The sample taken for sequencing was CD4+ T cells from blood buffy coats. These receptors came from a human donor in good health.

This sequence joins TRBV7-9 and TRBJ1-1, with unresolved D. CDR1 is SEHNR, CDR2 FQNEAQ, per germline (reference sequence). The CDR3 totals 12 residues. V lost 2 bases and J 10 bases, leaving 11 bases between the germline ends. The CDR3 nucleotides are TGTGCCAGCAGCTTAACAGCGGTGGGAGCTTTCTTT. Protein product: CASSLTAVGAFF.

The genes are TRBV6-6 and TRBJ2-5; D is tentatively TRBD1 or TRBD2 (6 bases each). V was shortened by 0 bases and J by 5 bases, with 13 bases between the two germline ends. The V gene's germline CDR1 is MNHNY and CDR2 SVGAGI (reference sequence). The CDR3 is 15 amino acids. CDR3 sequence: CASSYSEGGWETQYF. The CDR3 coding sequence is TGTGCCAGCAGTTACTCGGAAGGGGGGTGGGAGACCCAGTACTTC.

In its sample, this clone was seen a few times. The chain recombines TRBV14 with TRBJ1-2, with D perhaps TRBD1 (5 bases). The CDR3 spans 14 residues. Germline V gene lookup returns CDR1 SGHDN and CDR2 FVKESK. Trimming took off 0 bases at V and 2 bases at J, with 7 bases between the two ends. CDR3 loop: CASSQDRDNYGYTF. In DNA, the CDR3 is TGTGCCAGCAGCCAAGATAGGGACAACTATGGCTACACCTTC.

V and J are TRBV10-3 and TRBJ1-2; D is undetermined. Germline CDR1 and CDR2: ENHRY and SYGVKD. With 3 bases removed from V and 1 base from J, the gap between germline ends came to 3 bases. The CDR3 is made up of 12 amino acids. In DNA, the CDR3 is TGTGCCATCAGTGAAGGTAACTATGGCTACACCTTC. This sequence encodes CAISEGNYGYTF.

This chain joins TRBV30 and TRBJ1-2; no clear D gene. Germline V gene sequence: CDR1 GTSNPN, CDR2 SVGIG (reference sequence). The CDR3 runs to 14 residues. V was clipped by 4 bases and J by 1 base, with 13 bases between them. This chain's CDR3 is CAWTPTGVNYGYTF. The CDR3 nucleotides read TGTGCCTGGACCCCGACTGGGGTTAACTATGGCTACACCTTC. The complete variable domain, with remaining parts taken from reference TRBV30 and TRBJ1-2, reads SQTIHQWPATLVQPVGSPLSLECTVEGTSNPNLYWYRQAAGRGLQLLFYSVGIGQISSEVPQNLSASRPQDRQFILSSKKLLLSDSGFYLCAWTPTGVNYGYTFGSGTRLTVV.

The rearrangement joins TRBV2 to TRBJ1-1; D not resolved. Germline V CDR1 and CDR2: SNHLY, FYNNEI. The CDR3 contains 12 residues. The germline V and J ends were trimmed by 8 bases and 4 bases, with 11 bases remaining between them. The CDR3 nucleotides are TGTGCCAGCCTGTCTTTGGGCACTGAAGCTTTCTTT. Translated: CASLSLGTEAFF. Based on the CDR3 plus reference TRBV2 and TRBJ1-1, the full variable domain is EPEVTQTPSHQVTQMGQEVILRCVPISNHLYFYWYRQILGQKVEFLVSFYNNEISEKSEIFDDQFSVERPDGSNFTLKIRSTKLEDSAMYFCASLSLGTEAFFGQGTRLTVV.

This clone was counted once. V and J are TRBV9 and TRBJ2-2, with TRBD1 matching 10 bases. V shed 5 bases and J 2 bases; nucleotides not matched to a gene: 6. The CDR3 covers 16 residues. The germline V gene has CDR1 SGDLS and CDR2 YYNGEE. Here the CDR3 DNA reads TGTGCCAGCAGGGATAGGACAGGGGGAAACACCGGGGAGCTGTTTTTT. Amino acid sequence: CASRDRTGGNTGELFF.

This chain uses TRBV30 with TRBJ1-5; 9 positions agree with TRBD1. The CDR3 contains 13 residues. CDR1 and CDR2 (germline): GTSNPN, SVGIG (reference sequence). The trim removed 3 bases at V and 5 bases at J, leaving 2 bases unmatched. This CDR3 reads CAWSTGGDQPQHF. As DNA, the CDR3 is TGTGCCTGGAGCACAGGGGGCGATCAGCCCCAGCATTTT.

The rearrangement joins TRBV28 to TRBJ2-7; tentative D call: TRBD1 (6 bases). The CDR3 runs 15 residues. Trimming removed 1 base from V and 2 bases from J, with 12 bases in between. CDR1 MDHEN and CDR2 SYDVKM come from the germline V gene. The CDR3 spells CASSLYGGPAYEQYF. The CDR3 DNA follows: TGTGCCAGCAGTTTATATGGGGGCCCGGCCTACGAGCAGTACTTC.

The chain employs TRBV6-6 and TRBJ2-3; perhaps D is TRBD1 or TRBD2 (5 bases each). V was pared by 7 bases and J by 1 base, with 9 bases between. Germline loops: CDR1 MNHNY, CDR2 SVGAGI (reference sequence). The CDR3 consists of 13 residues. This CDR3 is CASTGAGTDTQYF. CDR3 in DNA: TGTGCCAGCACCGGGGCCGGCACAGATACGCAGTATTTT.

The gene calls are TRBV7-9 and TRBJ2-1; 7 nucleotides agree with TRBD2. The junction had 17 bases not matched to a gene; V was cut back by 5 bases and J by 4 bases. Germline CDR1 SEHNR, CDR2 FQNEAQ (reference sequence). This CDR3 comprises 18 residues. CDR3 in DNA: TGTGCCAGCAGCCCCCCTCGGGGCGGGGGAACATCTTACAATGAGCAGTTCTTC. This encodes CASSPPRGGGTSYNEQFF. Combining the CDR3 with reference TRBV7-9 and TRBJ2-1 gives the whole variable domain DTGVSQNPRHKITKRGQNVTFRCDPISEHNRLYWYRQTLGQGPEFLTYFQNEAQLEKSRLLSDRFSAERPKGSFSTLEIQRTEQGDSAMYLCASSPPRGGGTSYNEQFFGPGTRLTVL.

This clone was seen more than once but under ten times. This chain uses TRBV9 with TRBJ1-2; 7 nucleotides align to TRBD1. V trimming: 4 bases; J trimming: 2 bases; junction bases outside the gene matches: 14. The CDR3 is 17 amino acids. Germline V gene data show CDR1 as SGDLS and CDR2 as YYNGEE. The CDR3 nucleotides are TGTGCCAGCAGCTCCACCGGATATCAAGGGGGCAACTATGGCTACACCTTC. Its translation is CASSSTGYQGGNYGYTF. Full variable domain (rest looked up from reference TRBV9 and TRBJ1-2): DSGVTQTPKHLITATGQRVTLRCSPRSGDLSVYWYQQSLDQGLQFLIQYYNGEERAKGNILERFSAQQFPDLHSELNLSSLELGDSALYFCASSSTGYQGGNYGYTFGSGTRLTVV.

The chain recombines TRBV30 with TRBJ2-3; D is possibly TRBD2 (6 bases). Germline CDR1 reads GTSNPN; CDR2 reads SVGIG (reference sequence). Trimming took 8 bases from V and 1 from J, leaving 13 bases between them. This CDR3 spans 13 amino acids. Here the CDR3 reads CAGGGTGTDTQYF. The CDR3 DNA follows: TGTGCCGGAGGCGGGACGGGCACAGATACGCAGTATTTT. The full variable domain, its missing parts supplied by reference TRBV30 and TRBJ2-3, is SQTIHQWPATLVQPVGSPLSLECTVEGTSNPNLYWYRQAAGRGLQLLFYSVGIGQISSEVPQNLSASRPQDRQFILSSKKLLLSDSGFYLCAGGGTGTDTQYFGPGTRLTVL.

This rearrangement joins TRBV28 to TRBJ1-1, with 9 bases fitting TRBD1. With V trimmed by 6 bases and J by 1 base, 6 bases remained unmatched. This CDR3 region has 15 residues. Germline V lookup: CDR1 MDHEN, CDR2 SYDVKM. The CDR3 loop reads CASSSGGQGNTEAFF. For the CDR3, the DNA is TGTGCCAGCAGCTCAGGGGGACAGGGGAACACTGAAGCTTTCTTT.

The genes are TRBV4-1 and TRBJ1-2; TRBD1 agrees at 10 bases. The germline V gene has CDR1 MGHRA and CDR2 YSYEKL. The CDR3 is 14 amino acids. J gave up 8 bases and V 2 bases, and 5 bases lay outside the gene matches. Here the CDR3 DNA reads TGCGCCAGCAGCCAACCCGGGACAGGGGTCGGCTACACCTTC. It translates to CASSQPGTGVGYTF.

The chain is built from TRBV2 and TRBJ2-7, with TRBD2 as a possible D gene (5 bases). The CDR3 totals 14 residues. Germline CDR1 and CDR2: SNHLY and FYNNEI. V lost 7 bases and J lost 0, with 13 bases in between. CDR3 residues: CASTGLESSYEQYF. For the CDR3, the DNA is TGTGCCAGCACTGGACTGGAAAGCTCCTACGAGCAGTACTTC.

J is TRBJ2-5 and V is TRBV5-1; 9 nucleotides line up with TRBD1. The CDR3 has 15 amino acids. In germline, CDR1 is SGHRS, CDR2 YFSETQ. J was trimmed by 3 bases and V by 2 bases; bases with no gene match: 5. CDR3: CASSFGTGKEETQYF. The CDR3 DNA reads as TGCGCCAGCAGCTTTGGGACAGGGAAAGAAGAGACCCAGTACTTC.